This T cell receptor (beta chain) was captured in a study of CD8 T cells in ankylosing spondylitis. The CDR3 runs to 13 residues. Germline values: CDR1 SGHRS, CDR2 YFSETQ. V was clipped by 2 bases and J by 7 bases, with 12 bases between them. TCRdb processed the 5' RACE reads anew with MiXCR; each CDR3 protein has one entry. Of over 450,000 distinct CDR3 sequences listed, roughly 13% are singletons. Study outcomes and limitations: For ankylosing spondylitis blood, a TCR beta motif of under 10 highly homologous variants appeared characteristic.

This clonotype was seen only a few times. Its matching antigen is unknown. This receptor was taken from a male donor with ankylosing spondylitis. The sequenced sample consisted of blood, either unsorted or a sorted T cell fraction (not recorded which). The chain recombines TRBV5-1 with TRBJ1-1; TRBD1 might be the D (6 bases). CDR3 bases: TGCGCCAGCAGCTTTGGCCAAGGGGGTGAAGCTTTCTTT. It codes for CASSFGQGGEAFF.